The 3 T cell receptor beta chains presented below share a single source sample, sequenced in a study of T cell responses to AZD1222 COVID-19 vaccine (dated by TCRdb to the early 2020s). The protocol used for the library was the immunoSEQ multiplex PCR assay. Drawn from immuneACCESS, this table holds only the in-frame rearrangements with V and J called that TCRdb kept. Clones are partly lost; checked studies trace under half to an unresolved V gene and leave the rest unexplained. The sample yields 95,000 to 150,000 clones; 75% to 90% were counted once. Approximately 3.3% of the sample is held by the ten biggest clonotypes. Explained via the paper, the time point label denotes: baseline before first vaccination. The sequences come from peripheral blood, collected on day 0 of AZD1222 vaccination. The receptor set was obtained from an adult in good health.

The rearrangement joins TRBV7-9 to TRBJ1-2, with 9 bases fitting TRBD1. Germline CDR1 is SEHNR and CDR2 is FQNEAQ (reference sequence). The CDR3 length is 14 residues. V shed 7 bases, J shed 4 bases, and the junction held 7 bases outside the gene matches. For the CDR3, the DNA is TGTGCCAGCACCGGGACAGGGATCACCTATGGCTACACCTTC. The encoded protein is CASTGTGITYGYTF.

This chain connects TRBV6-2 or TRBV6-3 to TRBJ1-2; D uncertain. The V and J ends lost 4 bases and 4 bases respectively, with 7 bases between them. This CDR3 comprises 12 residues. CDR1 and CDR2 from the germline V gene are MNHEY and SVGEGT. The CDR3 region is CASSFPPYGYTF. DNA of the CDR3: TGTGCCAGCAGTTTCCCCCCCTATGGCTACACCTTC.

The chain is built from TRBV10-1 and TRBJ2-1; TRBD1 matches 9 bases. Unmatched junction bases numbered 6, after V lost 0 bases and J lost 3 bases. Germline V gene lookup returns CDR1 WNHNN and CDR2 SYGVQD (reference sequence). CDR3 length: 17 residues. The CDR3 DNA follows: TGCGCCAGCAGTGAGTCCCGCTCGGACAGGGGCTACAATGAGCAGTTCTTC. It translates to CASSESRSDRGYNEQFF.